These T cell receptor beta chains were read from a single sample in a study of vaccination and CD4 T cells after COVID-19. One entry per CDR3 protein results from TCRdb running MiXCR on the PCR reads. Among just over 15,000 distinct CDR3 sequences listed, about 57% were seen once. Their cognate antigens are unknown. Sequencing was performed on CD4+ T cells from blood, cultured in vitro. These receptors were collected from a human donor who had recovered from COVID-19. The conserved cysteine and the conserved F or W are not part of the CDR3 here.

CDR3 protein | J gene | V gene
SVGPSGRGEQY | TRBJ2-7 | TRBV20-1
ASSPQGGGYT | TRBJ1-2 | TRBV7-6
ASSLDRVSYGYT | TRBJ1-2 | TRBV27
ASLGASYNEQF | TRBJ2-1 | TRBV7-8
ASSYSGARQETQY | TRBJ2-5 | TRBV6-5
SASPNQYEQY | TRBJ2-7 | TRBV20-1
ATSEPGTVGGYT | TRBJ1-2 | TRBV24-1
ASNPRGGPPGSYEQY | TRBJ2-7 | TRBV23-1
ASSRQGGTEAF | TRBJ1-1 | TRBV25-1
SASTGRDKTDTQY | TRBJ2-3 | TRBV20-1
ASRRTGRYEQY | TRBJ2-7 | TRBV5-8
AISGVDRGDYGYT | TRBJ1-2 | TRBV10-3
ASSWTGNYEQY | TRBJ2-7 | TRBV27
SALAGNYGYT | TRBJ1-2 | TRBV20-1
ASSYSGIEQY | TRBJ2-7 | TRBV6-2/TRBV6-3
ASSEAKHSTEAF | TRBJ1-1 | TRBV2
ASSIERSANEQF | TRBJ2-1 | TRBV19
ASSRGSGGETQY | TRBJ2-5 | TRBV12-3/TRBV12-4
ASTSGTPGELF | TRBJ2-2 | TRBV11-3
ASSLNPNQPQH | TRBJ1-5 | TRBV5-1
ASTPGRGYEQY | TRBJ2-7 | TRBV6-1
ASPGGTTDTQY | TRBJ2-3 | TRBV21-1
ASRGAIRSSQPQH | TRBJ1-5 | TRBV6-1
ASSSTGDVKEF | TRBJ1-4 | TRBV19
ASSWGGQGISGASEQY | TRBJ2-7 | TRBV5-4
ASSPAPGGPGYGYT | TRBJ1-2 | TRBV5-1
SARVDFDTQY | TRBJ2-3 | TRBV20-1
ASSPRTGNQPQH | TRBJ1-5 | TRBV12-3/TRBV12-4
ASTNRGQAF | TRBJ1-1 | TRBV2
SARGHPNTEAF | TRBJ1-1 | TRBV20-1
SAPHWTSGSVNEQF | TRBJ2-1 | TRBV20-1
ASSGPDMNQPQH | TRBJ1-5 | TRBV6-1
ASRPGLAGGAYNEQF | TRBJ2-1 | TRBV5-1
ASSPGGGLNTEAF | TRBJ1-1 | TRBV5-1
ASSPGQGVAPLH | TRBJ1-6 | TRBV6-1
SVQLAGVTDTQY | TRBJ2-3 | TRBV29-1
ATSSGNQETQY | TRBJ2-5 | TRBV15
ATSRDPPYSNQPQH | TRBJ1-5 | TRBV15
ASSRGQPQH | TRBJ1-5 | TRBV6-1
ASRDRQVRDTEAF | TRBJ1-1 | TRBV6-2/TRBV6-3
ASSRSDRGTTSNQPQH | TRBJ1-5 | TRBV28
SASGSTDTQY | TRBJ2-3 | TRBV20-1
SAEDGVRETQY | TRBJ2-5 | TRBV20-1
ASSLMEGGGETQY | TRBJ2-5 | TRBV12-3/TRBV12-4
ASSFRGGNQPQH | TRBJ1-5 | TRBV7-2
ASSLSFGRVTYEQY | TRBJ2-7 | TRBV27
ASSLDSLGANEQY | TRBJ2-7 | TRBV27
ASSYSPGTSNEQF | TRBJ2-1 | TRBV6-5
SAIRTGDSPLH | TRBJ1-6 | TRBV20-1
ASSLAVPPGENSPLH | TRBJ1-6 | TRBV7-2
ASSLARGEPHYEQY | TRBJ2-7 | TRBV7-9